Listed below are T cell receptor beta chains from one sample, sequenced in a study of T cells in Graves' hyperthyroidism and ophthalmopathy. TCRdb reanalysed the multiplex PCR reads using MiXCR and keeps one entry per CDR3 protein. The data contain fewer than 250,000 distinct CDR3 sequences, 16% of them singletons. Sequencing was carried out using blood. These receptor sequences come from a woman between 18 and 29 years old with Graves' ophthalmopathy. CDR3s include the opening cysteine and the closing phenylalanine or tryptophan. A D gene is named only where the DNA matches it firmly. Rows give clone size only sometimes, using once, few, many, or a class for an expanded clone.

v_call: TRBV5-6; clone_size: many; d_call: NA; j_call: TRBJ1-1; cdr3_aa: CASSSGRGGWMNTEAFF; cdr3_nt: TGTGCCAGCAGCTCCGGTAGGGGGGGATGGATGAACACTGAAGCTTTCTTT
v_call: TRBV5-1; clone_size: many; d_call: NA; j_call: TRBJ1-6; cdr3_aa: CASSLGQGRGNSPLHF; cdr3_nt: TGCGCCAGCAGCTTGGGGCAGGGGCGTGGGAATTCACCCCTCCACTTT
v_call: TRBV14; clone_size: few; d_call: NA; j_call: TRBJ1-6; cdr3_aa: CASSQGGSSPLHF; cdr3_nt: TGTGCCAGCAGCCAAGGGGGCAGTTCACCCCTCCACTTT
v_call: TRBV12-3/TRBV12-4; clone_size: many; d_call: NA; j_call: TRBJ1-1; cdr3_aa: CASSSPGVRTEAFF; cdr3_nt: TGTGCCAGCAGTTCACCGGGAGTGAGAACTGAAGCTTTCTTT
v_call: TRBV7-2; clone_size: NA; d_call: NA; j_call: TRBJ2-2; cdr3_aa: CASSRTPKGADTGELFF; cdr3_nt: TGTGCCAGCTCCCGAACCCCCAAAGGGGCCGACACCGGGGAGCTGTTTTTT
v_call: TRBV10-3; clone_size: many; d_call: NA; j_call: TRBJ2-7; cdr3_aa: CAISEGGKGQYF; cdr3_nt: TGTGCCATCAGCGAAGGGGGTAAGGGGCAGTACTTC
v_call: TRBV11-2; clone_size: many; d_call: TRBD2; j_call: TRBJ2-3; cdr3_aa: CASSLGTSGIGDTQYF; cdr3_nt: TGTGCCAGCAGCTTAGGTACTAGCGGGATCGGGGATACGCAGTATTTT
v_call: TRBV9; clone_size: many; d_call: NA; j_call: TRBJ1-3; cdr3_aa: CASSAHSASSGNTIYF; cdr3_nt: TGTGCCAGCAGCGCCCACAGTGCCTCCTCTGGAAACACCATATATTTT
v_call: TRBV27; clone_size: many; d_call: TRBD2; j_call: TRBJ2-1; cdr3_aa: CASSRSGGGYNEQFF; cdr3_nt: TGTGCCAGCAGTCGTAGCGGGGGGGGCTACAATGAGCAGTTCTTC
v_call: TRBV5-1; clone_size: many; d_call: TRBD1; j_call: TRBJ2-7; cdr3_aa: CASSLYGTGSYEQYF; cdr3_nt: TGCGCCAGCAGCTTGTACGGGACAGGGTCCTACGAGCAGTACTTC
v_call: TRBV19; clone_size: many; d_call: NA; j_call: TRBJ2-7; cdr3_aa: CASSIGNLHLSYEQYF; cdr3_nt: TGTGCCAGTAGTATCGGCAACCTCCACCTATCCTACGAGCAGTACTTC
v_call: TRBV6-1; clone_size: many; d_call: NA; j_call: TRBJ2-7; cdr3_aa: CASSFVSSEQYF; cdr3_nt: TGTGCCAGCAGTTTTGTGTCTTCCGAGCAGTACTTC
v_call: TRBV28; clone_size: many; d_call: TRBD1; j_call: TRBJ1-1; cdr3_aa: CASRITTGGFIEAFF; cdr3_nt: TGTGCCAGCAGAATCACGACAGGGGGCTTTATTGAAGCTTTCTTT
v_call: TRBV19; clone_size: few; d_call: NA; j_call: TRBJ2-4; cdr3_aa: CASSRGRGDIQYF; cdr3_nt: TGTGCCAGTAGCCGCGGTAGAGGGGACATTCAGTACTTC
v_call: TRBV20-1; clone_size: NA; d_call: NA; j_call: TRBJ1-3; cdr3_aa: CSARAGRGAGNTIYF; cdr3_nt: TGCAGTGCTAGAGCTGGTCGGGGGGCTGGAAACACCATATATTTT
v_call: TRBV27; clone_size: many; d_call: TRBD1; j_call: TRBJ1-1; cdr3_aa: CASRRWTGDSGNTEAFF; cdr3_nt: TGTGCCAGCAGGAGGTGGACAGGGGATTCCGGGAACACTGAAGCTTTCTTT
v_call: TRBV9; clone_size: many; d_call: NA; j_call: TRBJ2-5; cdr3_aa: CASSVGTSQETQYF; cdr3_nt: TGTGCCAGCAGCGTAGGGACATCTCAAGAGACCCAGTACTTC
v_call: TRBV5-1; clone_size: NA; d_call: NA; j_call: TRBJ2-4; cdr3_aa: CASSPQGPKNIQYF; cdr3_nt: TGCGCCAGCAGCCCCCAGGGCCCCAAAAACATTCAGTACTTC
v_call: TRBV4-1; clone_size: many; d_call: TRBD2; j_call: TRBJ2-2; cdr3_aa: CASSQEVGGAQTGELFF; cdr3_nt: TGCGCCAGCAGCCAAGAAGTCGGGGGGGCGCAGACCGGGGAGCTGTTTTTT
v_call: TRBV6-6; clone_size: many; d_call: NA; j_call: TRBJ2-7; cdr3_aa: CASSYSKLRTLSSYEQYF; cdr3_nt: TGTGCCAGCAGTTACTCGAAACTTAGGACACTCAGCTCCTACGAGCAGTACTTC
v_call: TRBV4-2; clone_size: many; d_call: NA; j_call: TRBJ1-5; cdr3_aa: CASSQDTPGNQPQHF; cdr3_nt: TGTGCCAGCAGCCAAGATACTCCGGGGAATCAGCCCCAGCATTTT
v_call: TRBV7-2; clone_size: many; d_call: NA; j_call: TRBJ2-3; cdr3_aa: CASSLAGGDTQYF; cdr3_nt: TGTGCCAGCAGCTTAGCGGGCGGAGATACGCAGTATTTT
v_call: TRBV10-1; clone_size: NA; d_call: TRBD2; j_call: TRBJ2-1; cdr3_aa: CASSVGTSRSDEQFF; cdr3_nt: TGCGCCAGCAGTGTAGGGACTAGTCGCTCGGATGAGCAGTTCTTC
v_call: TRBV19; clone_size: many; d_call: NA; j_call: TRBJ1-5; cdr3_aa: CASSSSGTMGSNQPQHF; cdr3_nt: TGTGCCAGTAGTTCCTCCGGGACGATGGGCAGCAATCAGCCCCAGCATTTT
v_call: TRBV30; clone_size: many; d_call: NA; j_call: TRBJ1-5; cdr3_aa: CAWSRRSNQPQHF; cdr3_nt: TGTGCCTGGAGTCGGCGGAGCAATCAGCCCCAGCATTTT
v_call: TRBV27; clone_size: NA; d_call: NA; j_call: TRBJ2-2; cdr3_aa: CASSLSMQGNTGELFF; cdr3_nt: TGTGCCAGCAGTTTATCGATGCAGGGGAACACCGGGGAGCTGTTTTTT
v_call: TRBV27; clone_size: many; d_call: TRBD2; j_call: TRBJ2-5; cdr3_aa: CASSFNLAGGWETQYF; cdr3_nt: TGTGCCAGCAGTTTCAATTTAGCGGGAGGATGGGAGACCCAGTACTTC
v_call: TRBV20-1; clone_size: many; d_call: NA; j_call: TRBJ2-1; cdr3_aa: CSVRDNEQFF; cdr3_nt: TGCAGTGTTAGAGACAATGAGCAGTTCTTC